A single sample is the source of the 27 T cell receptor beta chains below, sequenced in a study of cytomegalovirus exposure and HLA in healthy donors. The PCR ran on 60 Vbeta and 13 Jbeta primers. TCRdb's copy holds only in-frame clones and misses some; the assay was immunoSEQ multiplex PCR. The table for this sample gives around 200,000 clones. The sample comprised PBMCs. Source of these receptors: a girl aged 2 to 10 in good health and CMV-seropositive.

With respect to this clone: One end of the junction does not line up with germline, which may come from a read error. This specimen includes other DNA sequences encoding the same CDR3. This rearrangement joins TRBV5-6 to TRBJ1-2; TRBD1 aligns across 7 bases. The CDR3 runs to 16 residues. The germline CDR1 and CDR2 sequences are SGHDT and YYEEEE. This CDR3 is CASSLLVRGVLYGYTF. DNA for the CDR3: TGTGCCAGCAGCTTGTTGGTCAGGGGGGTTCTCTATGGTTACACCTTC.

The rearrangement joins TRBV19 to TRBJ2-2, with D possibly TRBD2 on 5 matching bases. Germline lookup yields CDR1 LNHDA and CDR2 SQIVND (reference sequence). Trimming took off 4 bases at V and 5 bases at J, with 8 bases between the two ends. This CDR3 has 13 amino acids. The CDR3 coding sequence is TGTGCCAGTAGTACGGACTGGACCGGGGAGCTGTTTTTT. It is translated as CASSTDWTGELFF. Drawing the rest from reference TRBV19 and TRBJ2-2, the complete variable domain is DGGITQSPKYLFRKEGQNVTLSCEQNLNHDAMYWYRQDPGQGLRLIYYSQIVNDFQKGDIAEGYSVSREKKESFPLTVTSAQKNPTAFYLCASSTDWTGELFFGEGSRLTVL.

The chain carries TRBV15 and TRBJ1-5; no clear D gene. V was pared by 0 bases and J by 6 bases, with 6 bases between. The CDR3 is 13 residues long. The germline V gene has CDR1 LNHNV and CDR2 YYDKDF (reference sequence). The chain's CDR3 is CATSRDPGQPQHF. The CDR3 DNA reads as TGTGCCACCAGCAGAGATCCCGGTCAGCCCCAGCATTTT.

The CDR3 DNA follows: TGTGCCAGCAGCTTACCCAAAACTGAAGCTTTCTTT. Encoded protein: CASSLPKTEAFF. The chain couples TRBV7-9 to TRBJ1-1; no reliable D call. CDR1 and CDR2 from the germline V gene are SEHNR and FQNEAQ (reference sequence). The CDR3 covers 12 residues. V lost 2 bases and J 5 bases, leaving 6 bases between the germline ends.

This sequence joins TRBV10-3 and TRBJ1-5; 9 positions match TRBD1. The CDR3 is 15 residues long. Unmatched junction bases numbered 3, after V lost 6 bases and J lost 0 bases. Germline CDR1 and CDR2: ENHRY and SYGVKD. This chain's CDR3 is CAISSGQGSNQPQHF. CDR3 nucleotide sequence: TGTGCCATCAGCTCGGGACAGGGTAGCAATCAGCCCCAGCATTTT.

The gene calls are TRBV28 and TRBJ1-5, with D tentatively TRBD1 (6 bases). Trimming pared 6 bases from V and 8 bases from J, leaving 20 bases between. The CDR3 loop spans 15 amino acids. Germline values: CDR1 MDHEN, CDR2 SYDVKM. CDR3 protein: CASSAPTGISKPQHF. CDR3 DNA: TGTGCCAGCAGCGCCCCCACAGGGATAAGCAAGCCCCAGCATTTT. Complete variable domain (other parts from reference TRBV28 and TRBJ1-5): DVKVTQSSRYLVKRTGEKVFLECVQDMDHENMFWYRQDPGLGLRLIYFSYDVKMKEKGDIPEGYSVSREKKERFSLILESASTNQTSMYLCASSAPTGISKPQHFGDGTRLSIL.

V usage is TRBV2 and J usage is TRBJ2-2; D may be TRBD1 (6 bases). V lost 4 bases and J lost 3, with 12 bases in between. The CDR3 extends over 15 amino acids. Germline loops: CDR1 SNHLY, CDR2 FYNNEI. The CDR3 loop is CASSAGAQHTGELFF. CDR3 nucleotide sequence: TGTGCCAGCAGTGCAGGGGCGCAGCACACCGGGGAGCTGTTTTTT.

The rearrangement joins TRBV10-3 to TRBJ2-3, with unresolved D. V was cut by 10 bases and J by 0 bases, with 8 bases left in between. The CDR3 loop spans 12 amino acids. CDR1 ENHRY and CDR2 SYGVKD come from the germline V gene. This CDR3 reads CATTESTDTQYF. For the CDR3, the DNA is TGTGCCACAACCGAGAGCACAGATACGCAGTATTTT.

This chain joins TRBV27 and TRBJ2-7; maybe TRBD2 (5 bases). CDR1 MNHEY and CDR2 SMNVEV come from the germline V gene (reference sequence). With 0 bases removed from V and 5 bases from J, the gap between germline ends came to 17 bases. This CDR3 has 16 amino acids. CDR3 protein: CASSLSASPPSDEQYF. As DNA, the CDR3 is TGTGCCAGCAGTTTATCGGCTAGCCCCCCATCCGACGAGCAGTACTTC.

The chain couples TRBV6-1 to TRBJ2-7; D ambiguous. This CDR3 has 14 amino acids. Germline V lookup: CDR1 MNHNS, CDR2 SASEGT. Trimming stripped 2 bases from V and 3 bases from J, with 11 bases between. In DNA, the CDR3 is TGTGCCAGCAGTGAATCAAGCCTCCTCTACGAGCAGTACTTC. Translation: CASSESSLLYEQYF.

This chain connects TRBV28 to TRBJ2-7; 9 bases line up with TRBD2. The trim removed 6 bases at V and 0 bases at J, leaving 6 bases unmatched. This CDR3 spans 15 amino acids. Germline CDR1 and CDR2: MDHEN and SYDVKM. CDR3 sequence (DNA): TGTGCCAGCAGGGTAGCGGGAGCAGGCTCCTACGAGCAGTACTTC. It specifies CASRVAGAGSYEQYF.

The V and J genes are TRBV7-9 and TRBJ1-5; D is unresolved. Germline V CDR1 and CDR2: SEHNR, FQNEAQ (reference sequence). The CDR3 loop spans 17 amino acids. Trimming stripped 1 base from V and 0 bases from J, with 13 bases between. This CDR3 is CASSLVTSGYSNQPQHF. DNA for the CDR3: TGTGCCAGCAGCTTAGTTACCAGCGGATATAGCAATCAGCCCCAGCATTTT.

J is TRBJ2-2 and V is TRBV10-2; the match to TRBD1 covers 8 bases. After removal of 6 bases from V and 5 bases from J, the junction contained 23 bases not matched to a gene. The CDR3 loop spans 20 amino acids. In germline, CDR1 is WSHSY, CDR2 SAAADI. CDR3 sequence (DNA): TGCGCCAGCAGGGGTTTAGACAGGGGAGCGGGTTCGATCCTGACCGGGGAGCTGTTTTTT. Translation gives CASRGLDRGAGSILTGELFF.

J is TRBJ1-5 and V is TRBV28, with 9 positions matching TRBD1. This CDR3 is 15 amino acids long. Germline CDR1 reads MDHEN; CDR2 reads SYDVKM. V lost 4 bases, J lost 6 bases, and 7 bases stayed unmatched. This chain's CDR3 is CASSSFGQGSQPQHF. CDR3 nucleotide sequence: TGTGCCAGCAGTTCCTTTGGACAGGGGAGTCAGCCCCAGCATTTT.

The chain recombines TRBV27 with TRBJ1-4; 7 positions agree with TRBD1. The CDR3 extends over 14 amino acids. Germline V gene data show CDR1 as MNHEY and CDR2 as SMNVEV (reference sequence). The V segment lost 6 bases and the J segment 2 bases; nucleotides outside the gene matches: 3. Here the CDR3 DNA reads TGTGCCAGCAGGGAGACAGGGACTAATGAAAAACTGTTTTTT. Its translation is CASRETGTNEKLFF.

This chain links TRBV18 with TRBJ1-3; D not resolved. The V end was cut by 5 bases, the J end by 4 bases, with 18 bases between. The CDR3 is 16 amino acids. Germline assignment: CDR1 KGHSH and CDR2 LQKENI. DNA of the CDR3: TGTGCCAGCTCAACTCTCCCGGGAACGGGGGGAAACACCATATATTTT. It translates to CASSTLPGTGGNTIYF.

The V call is TRBV6-1, the J call TRBJ2-2, with 10 bases identical to TRBD1. Germline CDR1 MNHNS, CDR2 SASEGT. The length of the CDR3 is 14 residues. V lost 6 bases and J lost 6; bases outside the gene matches: 4. The CDR3 spells CASSRDRGSGELFF. CDR3 DNA sequence: TGTGCCAGCAGCAGGGACAGGGGCTCCGGGGAGCTGTTTTTT.

DNA of the CDR3: TGCGCCAGCAGCTTGGGACAGGGGGCCCCGAGCTCTGGAAACACCATATATTTT. Its protein is CASSLGQGAPSSGNTIYF. The genes are TRBV5-1 and TRBJ1-3; 10 bases fit TRBD1. In germline, CDR1 is SGHRS, CDR2 YFSETQ. Unmatched junction bases numbered 6, after V lost 0 bases and J lost 0 bases. This CDR3 contains 18 residues.

CDR3 nucleotide sequence: TGTGCCAGCAGCCAAGATCGGGAGACCGGGGAGCTGTTTTTT. Protein product: CASSQDRETGELFF. The V and J genes are TRBV4-2 and TRBJ2-2, with D tentatively TRBD2 (6 bases). V shed 0 bases and J shed 5 bases, with 7 bases lying between them. CDR3 length: 14 residues. Germline CDR1 LGHNA, CDR2 YNFKEQ.

J is TRBJ1-2 and V is TRBV2, with D uncertain. V was shortened by 7 bases and J by 4 bases, with 25 bases between the two germline ends. The CDR3 covers 17 residues. Germline CDR1 and CDR2: SNHLY and FYNNEI. The CDR3 DNA is TGTGCCAGCACCGCCGGGAACTCCTTACAAGCTGGCTATGGCTACACCTTC. Protein product: CASTAGNSLQAGYGYTF. The full variable domain, in which reference TRBV2 and TRBJ1-2 provide the parts outside the CDR3, is EPEVTQTPSHQVTQMGQEVILRCVPISNHLYFYWYRQILGQKVEFLVSFYNNEISEKSEIFDDQFSVERPDGSNFTLKIRSTKLEDSAMYFCASTAGNSLQAGYGYTFGSGTRLTVV.

The V call is TRBV10-3, the J call TRBJ2-7; weak D call: TRBD2 (5 bases). V lost 5 bases and J lost 5, with 16 bases in between. The CDR3 spans 14 residues. Germline assignment: CDR1 ENHRY and CDR2 SYGVKD. Here the CDR3 DNA reads TGTGCCATCAGTCTAGCTGGTCTTAAGAACGAGCAGTACTTC. Its protein is CAISLAGLKNEQYF.

The rearrangement links TRBV5-6 to TRBJ2-5, with D perhaps matching TRBD1 (5 bases). The end of the DNA aligns better with TRBJ2-7, so the J call may be wrong. The CDR3 is 14 residues long. Germline lookup yields CDR1 SGHDT and CDR2 YYEEEE. This CDR3 reads CASSLWTRLYEQYF. The DNA of the CDR3 is TGTGCCAGCAGCCTATGGACACGTCTCTACGAGCAGTACTTC.

The chain combines TRBV30 with TRBJ2-1, with D tentatively TRBD1 (6 bases). Trimming cost V 2 bases and J 5 bases, with 19 bases left between them. This CDR3 comprises 16 residues. Germline CDR1 is GTSNPN and CDR2 is SVGIG (reference sequence). The DNA of the CDR3 is TGTGCCTGGAGTAAGGACAGAAGGTTCCTCGACAATGAGCAGTTCTTC. Its translation: CAWSKDRRFLDNEQFF.

This chain joins TRBV6-5 and TRBJ2-5; weak D call: TRBD2 (6 bases). Germline V gene sequence: CDR1 MNHEY, CDR2 SVGAGI. The CDR3 extends over 13 amino acids. The V end lost 0 bases, the J end lost 6 bases, and 8 bases lay between the germline ends. The CDR3 is CASSYSGGKTQYF. The CDR3, as DNA: TGTGCCAGCAGTTACTCGGGGGGAAAGACCCAGTACTTC.

This rearrangement joins TRBV28 to TRBJ1-2; possibly TRBD1 for D (6 bases). Per germline, CDR1 MDHEN and CDR2 SYDVKM. The CDR3 totals 15 residues. Trimming took off 6 bases at V and 3 bases at J, with 17 bases between the two ends. DNA of the CDR3: TGTGCCAGCAGGGCCGCATGGGGGCGCGACTATGGCTACACCTTC. As protein: CASRAAWGRDYGYTF.

The chain employs TRBV28 and TRBJ2-6; tentative D call: TRBD1 (5 bases). The V end was cut by 3 bases, the J end by 3 bases, with 9 bases between. Germline CDR1 MDHEN, CDR2 SYDVKM. This CDR3 is 15 amino acids long. CDR3 coding DNA: TGTGCCAGCAGTTTGTTAGGGGATGGGGCCAACGTCCTGACTTTC. Amino acids: CASSLLGDGANVLTF.

The chain joins TRBV5-5 to TRBJ2-7; the D is unclear. V lost 0 bases and J lost 0, with 16 bases in between. This CDR3 has 17 amino acids. CDR1 is SGHKS, CDR2 YYEKEE, per germline (reference sequence). CDR3 nucleotide sequence: TGTGCCAGCAGCTTGGCGTTCGGTTTATCCTACTCCTACGAGCAGTACTTC. Protein sequence: CASSLAFGLSYSYEQYF.